Below, 14 T cell receptor beta chains from the same sample are listed, as sequenced in a study of vaccination and CD4 T cells after COVID-19. These receptors have no identified antigens. Treatment specified: roughly 10-day PBMC culture with coronavirus spike peptide pools or control peptides (ViraFEST assay). At the Johns Hopkins FTIC core, DNA taken from cultured CD4+ T cells was sequenced by way of the Oncomine TCR Beta short-read assay. TCRdb recomputed calls from the PCR reads with MiXCR, one row per CDR3 protein. The sample holds approximately 12,000 distinct CDR3 sequences, about 61% seen once. This sample comprised CD4+ T cells from blood, cultured in vitro, obtained before SARS-CoV-2 vaccination. The source of these receptors is a human donor who had recovered from COVID-19.

The rearrangement uses TRBV14 and TRBJ2-2; D remains unclear. Trimming removed 4 bases at V and 0 bases at J, with 9 bases between. The germline gives CDR1 SGHDN, CDR2 FVKESK. The CDR3 is 15 residues long. DNA for the CDR3: TGTGCCAGCAGCCGGACGCGGACGAACACCGGGGAGCTGTTTTTT. Residues: CASSRTRTNTGELFF.

The chain is built from TRBV10-3 and TRBJ2-7; a weak D match, TRBD2 (5 bases). Trimming shortened V by 4 bases and J by 2 bases, and 9 bases separated the two germline ends. Per the germline V gene, CDR1 is ENHRY and CDR2 is SYGVKD. The CDR3 consists of 13 residues. Here the CDR3 reads CAISGYGTYEQYF. CDR3 DNA: TGTGCCATCAGTGGGTACGGGACCTACGAGCAGTACTTC.

V gene TRBV7-2 combines with J gene TRBJ2-7; 7 nucleotides match TRBD1. CDR1 is SGHTA and CDR2 is FQGNSA in the germline V gene. Trimming took 6 bases from V and 0 from J; bases not matched to a gene: 5. This CDR3 comprises 14 residues. The CDR3 here is CASRKGGSSYEQYF. The CDR3 DNA sequence: TGTGCCAGCAGAAAAGGGGGCAGCTCCTACGAGCAGTACTTC.

This clonotype was counted a few times. The J gene is TRBJ1-6, the V gene TRBV7-8, with TRBD1 matching 10 bases. Per germline, CDR1 SGHVS and CDR2 FQNEAQ. This CDR3 has 16 residues. With 3 bases clipped from V and 9 bases from J, the junction kept 8 bases outside the gene matches. CDR3 sequence: CASSLHRDRGVSPLHF. As DNA, the CDR3 is TGTGCCAGCAGCTTGCACCGGGACAGGGGTGTTTCACCCCTCCACTTT.

The V and J genes are TRBV20-1 and TRBJ1-6; 7 bases line up with TRBD1. After removal of 6 bases from V and 7 bases from J, the junction contained 9 bases not matched to a gene. This CDR3 region has 14 residues. The germline V gene encodes CDR1 DFQATT and CDR2 SNEGSKA (reference sequence). The CDR3 protein is CSARRGTENSPLHF. The CDR3 DNA reads as TGCAGTGCCCGAAGGGGGACAGAGAATTCACCCCTCCACTTT.

The chain joins TRBV11-3 to TRBJ2-5; 9 nucleotides agree with TRBD1. This CDR3 spans 15 amino acids. V shed 5 bases, J shed 1 base, and the junction held 5 bases outside the gene matches. The germline gives CDR1 SGHNT, CDR2 YENEEA. The CDR3 sequence is CASSQRGQGQETQYF. The DNA for the CDR3 is TGTGCCAGCAGCCAACGGGGACAGGGCCAAGAGACCCAGTACTTC.

The rearrangement joins TRBV18 to TRBJ2-3; TRBD1 matches 7 bases. J gave up 7 bases and V 2 bases, and 6 bases lay outside the gene matches. Germline CDR1 reads KGHSH; CDR2 reads LQKENI. CDR3 size: 14 residues. This CDR3 is CASSPGAGGHTQYF. The CDR3 DNA sequence: TGTGCCAGCTCACCAGGAGCAGGGGGACATACGCAGTATTTT.

The table lists this clonotype with a few counts. V usage is TRBV20-1 and J usage is TRBJ1-2; D remains unclear. The CDR3 consists of 12 residues. Trimming removed 6 bases from V and 8 bases from J, with 16 bases in between. The germline CDR1 and CDR2 sequences are DFQATT and SNEGSKA (reference sequence). This CDR3 reads CSAWTGFGGYTF. CDR3 bases: TGCAGTGCGTGGACGGGGTTCGGCGGCTACACCTTC.

V usage is TRBV20-1 and J usage is TRBJ2-1; 7 bases line up with TRBD2. V dropped 6 bases and J dropped 3; count of bases not matched to a gene: 8. CDR1 DFQATT and CDR2 SNEGSKA come from the germline V gene (reference sequence). The CDR3 contains 14 residues. The CDR3 DNA reads as TGCAGTGCGATTGGGACTACTTACTACAATGAGCAGTTCTTC. Protein sequence: CSAIGTTYYNEQFF.

V and J are TRBV27 and TRBJ2-2; D is uncertain. CDR1 is MNHEY and CDR2 is SMNVEV in the germline V gene (reference sequence). The germline V and J ends were trimmed by 2 bases and 2 bases, with 6 bases remaining between them. The CDR3 covers 14 residues. Here the CDR3 reads CASSLKQNTGELFF. The DNA for the CDR3 is TGTGCCAGCAGTTTAAAGCAAAACACCGGGGAGCTGTTTTTT.

The CDR3 bases are TGTGCCAGCAGCTCACCCCTCTTCTACGAGCAGTACTTC. Translated, it gives CASSSPLFYEQYF. The chain carries TRBV11-2 and TRBJ2-7; no firm D call. The CDR3 has 13 amino acids. Germline lookup yields CDR1 SGHAT and CDR2 FQNNGV. Trimming pared 4 bases from V and 3 bases from J, leaving 10 bases between.

The rearrangement links TRBV6-2 or TRBV6-3 to TRBJ2-7; 12 bases fit TRBD2. Germline CDR1 MNHEY, CDR2 SVGEGT. The CDR3 loop spans 17 amino acids. J gave up 1 base and V 0 bases, and 4 bases lay outside the gene matches. CDR3 residues: CASSYSGLAGISYEQYF. The CDR3, as DNA: TGTGCCAGCAGTTACTCAGGACTAGCGGGGATTTCCTACGAGCAGTACTTC.

The V call is TRBV20-1, the J call TRBJ2-7; maybe TRBD2 (5 bases). The CDR3 extends over 12 amino acids. Germline CDR1 DFQATT, CDR2 SNEGSKA (reference sequence). V was cut by 2 bases and J by 7 bases, with 12 bases left in between. The CDR3 here is CSARTDYYEQYF. As DNA, the CDR3 is TGCAGTGCTAGAACAGACTACTATGAGCAGTACTTC.

This chain's CDR3 is CASRPQGFGDTQYF. CDR3 DNA sequence: TGTGCCAGCAGACCACAGGGGTTTGGAGATACGCAGTATTTT. The chain uses TRBV6-1 and TRBJ2-3, with 7 nucleotides matching TRBD1. CDR1 is MNHNS, CDR2 SASEGT, per germline. The CDR3 has 14 residues. Trimming at V came to 6 bases and at J to 5 bases, leaving 8 bases not matched to a gene.